This entry concerns a single TCR beta chain. It lacks a known antigen. The conserved final phenylalanine or tryptophan is absent from the CDR3, which likely points to a read error. Receptors were amplified or captured by PCR. Sequenced using an Illumina HiSeq 2000. TCRdb took the public reads, trimmed them with fastp at Q25, ran MiXCR for clone calling and kept in-frame beta chains. Rows merge per CDR3 protein into single entries with the most common DNA and genes. The sample table holds roughly 100,000 distinct CDR3 sequences, of which roughly 51% were seen once. Around 12% of the sample is taken by the ten largest. The data belong to a study of CDR3 diversity in severe acne (dated by TCRdb to the late 2010s). From its first to its last residue, the CDR3 has 13 amino acids. The kept DNA is CDR3 alone, 39 bases in frame from the first base. CDR1 and CDR2 are drawn from the germline V gene: SGHTA, FQGTGA. V lost 8 bases and J lost 0 bases; the stretch between them is 8 bases long.

The sample was blood. This receptor was identified in a male donor with acne. Here the chain combines TRBV7-3 and TRBJ1-5, with the D segment identity uncertain. This receptor has the CDR3 CASPPDSNQPQHL. The nucleotides read TGTGCCAGCCCCCCGGATAGCAATCAGCCCCAGCATTTG.